These 27 T cell receptor beta chains share one sample of origin, sequenced in a study of shared clonotypes between healthy human individuals. Data came from immunoSEQ multiplex PCR; TCRdb stores just in-frame clones and leaves some out. The sample has approximately 720,000 clones, 92% seen once. Naive-designated CD8 cells lacked CD45RO, were positively enriched for CCR7, and omitted terminally differentiated effector memory CD45RA+ cells. Sequenced: naive CD8+ T cells sorted from blood. These TCRs come from a man aged 30 to 39 in good health.

The CDR3 DNA follows: TGCAGCGTTGAAGATCTGAGGGCGGGAGCCGACAATGAGCAGTTCTTC. This encodes CSVEDLRAGADNEQFF. The rearrangement links TRBV29-1 to TRBJ2-1; 7 nucleotides match TRBD2. Germline lookup yields CDR1 SQVTM and CDR2 ANQGSEA. The CDR3 is 16 residues long. V was clipped by 0 bases and J by 5 bases; unmatched bases: 10.

This clone was recorded once. The rearrangement joins TRBV2 to TRBJ2-7; 8 nucleotides align to TRBD2. This CDR3 is 16 amino acids long. Per the germline V gene, CDR1 is SNHLY and CDR2 is FYNNEI. The V gene end was trimmed by 5 bases and the J gene end by 0 bases; junction bases not matched to a gene: 9. CDR3: CASSRSREGVSYEQYF. The CDR3 nucleotides read TGTGCCAGCAGTAGGTCTCGGGAGGGGGTCTCCTACGAGCAGTACTTC.

The CDR3 reads CASSSSGGRMYEQYF. DNA of the CDR3: TGTGCCAGTAGTTCGTCGGGCGGGAGGATGTACGAGCAGTACTTC. V gene TRBV19 combines with J gene TRBJ2-7, with TRBD2 matching 8 bases. This CDR3 comprises 15 residues. Germline values: CDR1 LNHDA, CDR2 SQIVND (reference sequence). The trim removed 5 bases at V and 4 bases at J, leaving 10 bases unmatched.

The chain carries TRBV29-1 and TRBJ2-7; the match to TRBD2 covers 9 bases. The germline V gene has CDR1 SQVTM and CDR2 ANQGSEA. V trimming: 2 bases; J trimming: 4 bases; junction bases outside the gene matches: 6. CDR3 size: 14 residues. The CDR3 nucleotides read TGCAGCGTTGAAATAGCGGGAGCTGGTTACGAGCAGTACTTC. This sequence encodes CSVEIAGAGYEQYF.

The chain employs TRBV2 and TRBJ2-1, with 11 bases that match TRBD2. CDR1 SNHLY and CDR2 FYNNEI come from the germline V gene. CDR3 length: 15 amino acids. V dropped 6 bases and J dropped 4; count of bases not matched to a gene: 5. CDR3 residues: CASSPTSGTYNEQFF. CDR3 bases: TGTGCCAGCAGCCCGACTAGCGGGACATACAATGAGCAGTTCTTC.

The genes are TRBV30 and TRBJ2-5, with D perhaps TRBD2 (6 bases). In germline, CDR1 is GTSNPN, CDR2 SVGIG (reference sequence). V lost 3 bases and J lost 5, with 22 bases in between. The CDR3 sequence is 16 residues long. The CDR3 DNA reads TGTGCCTGGAGCCCAAGTGACGCGGGAAGGGTCGAGACCCAGTACTTC. Amino acid sequence: CAWSPSDAGRVETQYF. Based on the CDR3 plus reference TRBV30 and TRBJ2-5, the full variable domain is SQTIHQWPATLVQPVGSPLSLECTVEGTSNPNLYWYRQAAGRGLQLLFYSVGIGQISSEVPQNLSASRPQDRQFILSSKKLLLSDSGFYLCAWSPSDAGRVETQYFGPGTRLLVL.

The chain joins TRBV7-6 to TRBJ2-7, with 7 bases aligning to TRBD2. CDR1 is SGHVS, CDR2 FNYEAQ, per germline. The CDR3 totals 14 residues. J gave up 6 bases and V 0 bases, and 5 bases lay outside the gene matches. CDR3 protein: CASSLAGGPIEQYF. The DNA of the CDR3 is TGTGCCAGCAGCTTAGCGGGAGGGCCGATCGAGCAGTACTTC. Based on the CDR3 plus reference TRBV7-6 and TRBJ2-7, the full variable domain is GAGVSQSPRYKVTKRGQDVALRCDPISGHVSLYWYRQALGQGPEFLTYFNYEAQQDKSGLPNDRFSAERPEGSISTLTIQRTEQRDSAMYRCASSLAGGPIEQYFGPGTRLTVT.

The chain recombines TRBV4-3 with TRBJ2-2, with D possibly matching TRBD1 (6 bases). CDR1 LGHNA and CDR2 YSLEER come from the germline V gene. Trimming cost V 0 bases and J 6 bases, with 11 bases left between them. The CDR3 spans 15 residues. CDR3 amino acids: CASSQDWGRAGELFF. CDR3 nucleotides: TGCGCCAGCAGCCAAGATTGGGGGCGGGCCGGGGAGCTGTTTTTT.

The chain recombines TRBV30 with TRBJ1-1; no clear D gene. The germline V gene encodes CDR1 GTSNPN and CDR2 SVGIG (reference sequence). Between the trimmed V and J ends, which lost 6 bases and 8 bases, there was a span of 13 bases. The CDR3 consists of 11 residues. CDR3 DNA sequence: TGTGCCTGCGCCGCGGCAACCGAAGCTTTCTTT. As protein: CACAAATEAFF.

The genes are TRBV6-6 and TRBJ2-1; 11 bases fit TRBD2. Germline V CDR1 and CDR2: MNHNY, SVGAGI (reference sequence). The CDR3 runs 15 residues. V shed 5 bases, J shed 6 bases, and the junction held 6 bases outside the gene matches. In DNA form, the CDR3 reads TGTGCCAGCAGTCCGACTAGCGGGACAGGCAATGAGCAGTTCTTC. Residues: CASSPTSGTGNEQFF.

This clone was detected only a few times. The rearrangement links TRBV2 to TRBJ2-2; no clear D. Between the trimmed V and J ends, which lost 7 bases and 7 bases, there was a span of 4 bases. CDR1 and CDR2 (germline): SNHLY, FYNNEI. The CDR3 totals 10 residues. CDR3 sequence: CASMNGELFF. The DNA for the CDR3 is TGTGCCAGCATGAACGGGGAGCTGTTTTTT.

This chain joins TRBV6-5 and TRBJ1-2; 8 bases agree with TRBD1. Germline-derived CDR1 and CDR2 are MNHEY and SVGAGI. V lost 2 bases, J lost 8 bases, and 7 bases stayed unmatched. The CDR3 spans 14 residues. Here the CDR3 reads CASSYGQGPEGYTF. The CDR3 nucleotides read TGTGCCAGCAGTTACGGACAGGGCCCTGAGGGCTACACCTTC.

This chain uses TRBV4-3 with TRBJ1-2; tentatively, D is TRBD1 (6 bases). The CDR3 is 15 amino acids. Germline values: CDR1 LGHNA, CDR2 YSLEER. The V and J ends lost 0 bases and 4 bases respectively, with 12 bases between them. The DNA for the CDR3 is TGCGCCAGCAGCCAAGACAGGGGCGGAACCTATGGCTACACCTTC. Amino acids: CASSQDRGGTYGYTF.

V and J are TRBV7-2 and TRBJ2-1, with D perhaps TRBD1 (6 bases). This CDR3 is 14 amino acids long. Germline V gene data show CDR1 as SGHTA and CDR2 as FQGNSA. Trimming took 5 bases from V and 5 from J, leaving 13 bases between them. CDR3 sequence: CASSPINRDNEQFF. For the CDR3, the DNA is TGTGCCAGCAGCCCAATTAACAGGGACAATGAGCAGTTCTTC.

The chain combines TRBV7-9 with TRBJ2-7, with D unclear. The CDR3 consists of 11 residues. Between the trimmed V and J ends, which lost 10 bases and 5 bases, there was a span of 12 bases. Germline V gene lookup returns CDR1 SEHNR and CDR2 FQNEAQ (reference sequence). The CDR3 DNA sequence: TGTGCCACCACCGCAGTGGACGAGCAGTACTTC. Its translation is CATTAVDEQYF.

This chain connects TRBV6-5 to TRBJ2-7; 8 positions agree with TRBD1. Unmatched junction bases numbered 9, after V lost 5 bases and J lost 3 bases. Germline CDR1 is MNHEY and CDR2 is SVGAGI. The CDR3 is made up of 15 amino acids. The CDR3 spells CASSPETGVVYEQYF. The CDR3 nucleotides read TGTGCCAGCAGTCCCGAGACAGGGGTGGTCTACGAGCAGTACTTC.

The V call is TRBV7-6, the J call TRBJ2-7; D is uncertain. V was clipped by 1 base and J by 2 bases, with 9 bases between them. From germline, CDR1 is SGHVS and CDR2 FNYEAQ. The CDR3 runs to 14 residues. The CDR3: CASSLEGVTYEQYF. In DNA, the CDR3 is TGTGCCAGCAGCTTAGAAGGCGTTACCTACGAGCAGTACTTC.

The chain couples TRBV27 to TRBJ2-7; D gene uncertain. Germline loops: CDR1 MNHEY, CDR2 SMNVEV (reference sequence). The V end lost 3 bases, the J end lost 2 bases, and 8 bases lay between the germline ends. The CDR3 spans 13 residues. As DNA, the CDR3 is TGTGCCAGCAGTTTGAGTGAAGCCTACGAGCAGTACTTC. Translation gives CASSLSEAYEQYF.

The genes are TRBV6-1 and TRBJ2-1; 7 bases line up with TRBD1. Germline CDR1 and CDR2: MNHNS and SASEGT. V was clipped by 4 bases and J by 8 bases; unmatched bases: 5. This CDR3 is built from 13 residues. CDR3 bases: TGTGCCAGCAGTGCGCGACAGGGCGATGAGCAGTTCTTC. It yields the protein CASSARQGDEQFF.

This chain connects TRBV30 to TRBJ2-7; the D is unclear. The CDR3 loop spans 14 amino acids. Germline CDR1 is GTSNPN and CDR2 is SVGIG (reference sequence). V was trimmed by 2 bases and J by 0 bases, leaving 11 bases between them. CDR3 nucleotide sequence: TGTGCCTGGAGTAAGATTGAGGTCTCCTACGAGCAGTACTTC. Protein sequence: CAWSKIEVSYEQYF.

In nucleotides, the CDR3 is TGTGCCAGCAGCATGGGTGACGTAGCCGGCAATCAGCCCCAGCATTTT. It translates to CASSMGDVAGNQPQHF. The J gene is TRBJ1-5, the V gene TRBV5-5; no clear D. Germline lookup yields CDR1 SGHKS and CDR2 YYEKEE (reference sequence). V gave up 4 bases and J gave up 2 bases, with 16 bases separating them. The CDR3 runs to 16 residues.

The chain links TRBV7-9 to TRBJ2-1; TRBD2 matches at 16 bases. This CDR3 comprises 19 residues. The V and J ends lost 5 bases and 10 bases, in that order; junction bases with no gene match: 17. Per germline, CDR1 SEHNR and CDR2 FQNEAQ (reference sequence). The CDR3 DNA sequence: TGTGCCAGCAGCCCCCCGGGACTAGCGGGAGGGCCGGGAATGGGGGAGCAGTTCTTC. This gives the protein CASSPPGLAGGPGMGEQFF. Complete variable domain (other parts from reference TRBV7-9 and TRBJ2-1): DTGVSQNPRHKITKRGQNVTFRCDPISEHNRLYWYRQTLGQGPEFLTYFQNEAQLEKSRLLSDRFSAERPKGSFSTLEIQRTEQGDSAMYLCASSPPGLAGGPGMGEQFFGPGTRLTVL.

This chain joins TRBV5-8 and TRBJ2-7, with a tentative D call TRBD2 (6 bases). V dropped 6 bases and J dropped 0 bases, with 16 bases sitting between them. Germline V gene data show CDR1 as SGHTS and CDR2 as YDEGEE. The CDR3 is made up of 15 amino acids. For the CDR3, the DNA is TGTGCCAGCATCTCGGTCGGGAGATACTCCTACGAGCAGTACTTC. It yields the protein CASISVGRYSYEQYF.

This clone was found once. The J gene is TRBJ2-7, the V gene TRBV18, with D tentatively TRBD2 (6 bases). CDR1 is KGHSH, CDR2 LQKENI, per germline. The CDR3 totals 15 residues. V lost 4 bases to trimming and J lost 2 bases, with 15 bases between them. The CDR3 is CASSQIRDFPYEQYF. The CDR3 DNA sequence: TGTGCCAGCTCACAAATCCGGGACTTCCCCTACGAGCAGTACTTC.

A single count supports this clone. This chain uses TRBV7-2 with TRBJ2-1; D is undetermined. V was trimmed by 7 bases and J by 2 bases, leaving 6 bases between them. CDR3 size: 12 residues. The germline gives CDR1 SGHTA, CDR2 FQGNSA. Written as DNA, the CDR3 is TGTGCCAGCACCTCGACCTACAATGAGCAGTTCTTC. It specifies CASTSTYNEQFF.

The rearrangement joins TRBV5-1 to TRBJ1-1, with D maybe TRBD1 (5 bases). The CDR3 is 16 amino acids. CDR1 and CDR2 from the germline V gene are SGHRS and YFSETQ. Trimming shortened V by 4 bases and J by 1 base, and 17 bases separated the two germline ends. CDR3 sequence: CASSHPDSQENTEAFF. CDR3 coding DNA: TGCGCCAGCAGCCATCCCGACTCACAGGAGAACACTGAAGCTTTCTTT.

The rearrangement joins TRBV2 to TRBJ2-7; the D gene is possibly TRBD1 (6 bases). This CDR3 spans 14 amino acids. Trimming left V 4 bases short and J 3 bases short, with 13 bases between. In germline, CDR1 is SNHLY, CDR2 FYNNEI. CDR3 nucleotide sequence: TGTGCCAGCAGTGGACAGGACCGGGACTACGAGCAGTACTTC. Translating gives CASSGQDRDYEQYF.